What follows are 25 T cell receptor beta chains derived from one specimen sequenced in a study of identical twins. TCRdb reprocessed the 5' RACE reads via MiXCR and lists one record per CDR3 protein. The sample lists more than 1.5 million distinct CDR3 sequences, about 31% occurring once. Sample: cord blood. These TCRs come from a newborn girl in good health.

This clonotype occurred a few times. The chain carries TRBV2 and TRBJ2-3; 7 bases fit TRBD1. V lost 7 bases to trimming and J lost 4 bases; unmatched junction nucleotides: 5. CDR1 is SNHLY, CDR2 FYNNEI, per germline. The CDR3 is 13 residues long. CDR3 sequence reads: CASTGGMADTQYF. The CDR3 coding sequence is TGTGCCAGCACAGGGGGAATGGCAGATACGCAGTATTTT.

The gene calls are TRBV11-2 and TRBJ2-1, with D maybe TRBD1 (6 bases). The CDR3 covers 16 residues. Trimming left V 4 bases short and J 4 bases short, with 17 bases between. The germline CDR1 and CDR2 sequences are SGHAT and FQNNGV. CDR3 DNA sequence: TGTGCCAGCAGCTCGTACAGGGTAGGGGTTTACAATGAGCAGTTCTTC. Its protein is CASSSYRVGVYNEQFF.

The CDR3 DNA is TGCGCCAGCAGCCAAATCCCAGCCCGCTACGAGCAGTACTTC. Protein sequence: CASSQIPARYEQYF. V and J are TRBV4-1 and TRBJ2-7, with D unclear. V was shortened by 2 bases and J by 3 bases, with 11 bases between the two germline ends. This CDR3 has 14 residues. Germline-derived CDR1 and CDR2 are MGHRA and YSYEKL.

This clonotype has a handful of counts. The chain is built from TRBV5-1 and TRBJ2-3, with TRBD1 as a possible D gene (5 bases). CDR3 size: 15 residues. CDR1 SGHRS and CDR2 YFSETQ come from the germline V gene. Between the trimmed V and J ends, which lost 5 bases and 0 bases, there was a span of 13 bases. The CDR3 sequence: CASRRQPSSTDTQYF. The CDR3 DNA is TGCGCCAGCAGACGACAGCCCTCTAGCACAGATACGCAGTATTTT.

The rearrangement links TRBV27 to TRBJ2-5; 9 bases map to TRBD1. The DNA matches TRBJ2-7 better at its end, which makes the J call doubtful. There are 16 residues in the CDR3. From germline, CDR1 is MNHEY and CDR2 SMNVEV (reference sequence). The CDR3 DNA is TGTGCCAGCAGTTTGGGGTCCGGGACAGGGAAGTACGAGCAGTACTTC. Translating it yields CASSLGSGTGKYEQYF.

The J gene is TRBJ1-1, the V gene TRBV4-1; TRBD1 is a possible D gene (6 bases). The CDR3 consists of 13 residues. From germline, CDR1 is MGHRA and CDR2 YSYEKL. Trimming shortened V by 6 bases and J by 4 bases, and 12 bases separated the two germline ends. The CDR3 bases are TGCGCCAGCAGTTTGGACAGTACCACTGAAGCTTTCTTT. As protein: CASSLDSTTEAFF.

This clonotype was detected only a few times. The V call is TRBV11-2, the J call TRBJ2-5; 9 bases are a match to TRBD1. The V and J ends lost 4 bases and 3 bases, in that order; junction bases with no gene match: 6. This CDR3 comprises 15 residues. Per the germline V gene, CDR1 is SGHAT and CDR2 is FQNNGV. This CDR3 is CASSYRDRDKETQYF. In DNA form, the CDR3 reads TGTGCCAGCAGCTACCGGGACAGGGACAAAGAGACCCAGTACTTC.

The chain employs TRBV7-9 and TRBJ2-3, with TRBD2 identical over 15 bases. J lost 5 bases, V lost 0 bases, and 3 bases had no gene match. The CDR3 loop spans 17 amino acids. The germline V gene encodes CDR1 SEHNR and CDR2 FQNEAQ (reference sequence). CDR3 sequence (DNA): TGTGCCAGCAGCTTAGCCCGGACTAGCGGGGGGGGAGATACGCAGTATTTT. Its translation is CASSLARTSGGGDTQYF.

The V gene is TRBV20-1, the J gene TRBJ2-1; the match to TRBD2 covers 10 bases. The DNA end lines up better with TRBJ2-7; the J call may be wrong. The CDR3 consists of 14 residues. Germline V gene sequence: CDR1 DFQATT, CDR2 SNEGSKA (reference sequence). The CDR3 nucleotides read TGCAGTGCTAGGGGACTAGCGTGGTACAATGAGCAGTACTTC. Protein product: CSARGLAWYNEQYF.

The V gene is TRBV6-5, the J gene TRBJ2-5, with 10 bases that match TRBD1. The DNA matches TRBJ2-7 better at its end, which makes the J call doubtful. Germline CDR1 reads MNHEY; CDR2 reads SVGAGI. The CDR3 runs 12 residues. CDR3 nucleotides: TGTGCCAGCTTTGACAGGGGGCTCGAGCAGTACTTC. It codes for CASFDRGLEQYF.

The table lists this clonotype with a few counts. The rearrangement links TRBV28 to TRBJ2-4, with D maybe TRBD2 (7 bases). Germline values: CDR1 MDHEN, CDR2 SYDVKM. CDR3 length equals 18 residues. Between the trimmed V and J ends, which lost 1 base and 5 bases, there was a span of 21 bases. CDR3 loop: CASSLSGGGPRVQNIQYF. The CDR3 DNA sequence: TGTGCCAGCAGTTTATCGGGGGGCGGTCCTCGTGTCCAAAACATTCAGTACTTC.

This clonotype was detected only a few times. V usage is TRBV19 and J usage is TRBJ2-7, with unresolved D. This CDR3 is built from 13 residues. Germline values: CDR1 LNHDA, CDR2 SQIVND (reference sequence). Trimming took 1 base from V and 0 from J, leaving 4 bases between them. The CDR3 coding sequence is TGTGCCAGTAGTATAGTCCTCTCCTACGAGCAGTACTTC. Its protein is CASSIVLSYEQYF. The variable domain in full, completed from reference TRBV19 and TRBJ2-7, reads DGGITQSPKYLFRKEGQNVTLSCEQNLNHDAMYWYRQDPGQGLRLIYYSQIVNDFQKGDIAEGYSVSREKKESFPLTVTSAQKNPTAFYLCASSIVLSYEQYFGPGTRLTVT.

This chain joins TRBV28 and TRBJ2-5, with no clear D. V lost 6 bases to trimming and J lost 5 bases, with 13 bases between them. Germline lookup yields CDR1 MDHEN and CDR2 SYDVKM. The CDR3 covers 13 residues. DNA of the CDR3: TGTGCCAGCAGCCGAACCCACCGGGAGACCCAGTACTTC. It is translated as CASSRTHRETQYF.

The sample holds a few counts of this clonotype. The rearrangement joins TRBV27 to TRBJ2-1; D may be TRBD1 or TRBD2 (6 bases each). Per germline, CDR1 MNHEY and CDR2 SMNVEV (reference sequence). The CDR3 covers 15 residues. V lost 4 bases and J lost 5, with 15 bases in between. CDR3 DNA sequence: TGTGCCAGCAGTTCCCCAAGAGGGGGGAACAATGAGCAGTTCTTC. Translating it yields CASSSPRGGNNEQFF.

The count of this clonotype is one. The junction departs from the called germline gene at one end, perhaps through a read error. This chain joins TRBV15 and TRBJ1-1, with unresolved D. Germline CDR1 and CDR2: LNHNV and YYDKDF (reference sequence). The CDR3 totals 12 residues. The CDR3 here is CATSRVNIEAFF. In nucleotides, the CDR3 is TGTGCCACCAGCAGGGTGAACATTGAAGCTTTCTTT.

On this clonotype itself: An end of the junction differs from the germline gene, which may be a read error. V usage is TRBV4-2 and J usage is TRBJ2-4, with 11 bases that match TRBD2. CDR1 is LGHNA and CDR2 is YNFKEQ in the germline V gene. CDR3 length equals 18 residues. The CDR3 coding sequence is TGTGCCAGCGGCCAAACGGGACTAGCGGCCCCAGCCAAAAACATTCAGTACTTC. As protein: CASGQTGLAAPAKNIQYF.

This chain connects TRBV28 to TRBJ2-5; TRBD1 matches at 8 bases. The CDR3 covers 17 residues. Germline V gene sequence: CDR1 MDHEN, CDR2 SYDVKM. Trimming removed 5 bases from V and 13 bases from J; junction bases left unmatched: 24. The DNA of the CDR3 is TGTGCCAGCAGTCCCGGGACAGGTATGGTAGTAACCTACGAGCGGTACTTC. Amino acid sequence: CASSPGTGMVVTYERYF.

J is TRBJ2-5 and V is TRBV10-3, with 7 nucleotides matching TRBD1. V shed 3 bases and J 10 bases; nucleotides not matched to a gene: 8. The V gene's germline CDR1 is ENHRY and CDR2 SYGVKD. This CDR3 has 13 residues. The CDR3 sequence is CAISESGGDGQYF. CDR3 nucleotides: TGTGCCATCAGTGAATCAGGGGGTGATGGCCAGTACTTC.

V gene TRBV10-3 combines with J gene TRBJ2-5; TRBD1 aligns across 7 bases. CDR1 and CDR2 (germline): ENHRY, SYGVKD. The length of the CDR3 is 13 residues. J was trimmed by 3 bases and V by 4 bases; bases with no gene match: 2. The CDR3 is CAISVTGEETQYF. In DNA form, the CDR3 reads TGTGCCATCAGTGTAACAGGGGAAGAGACCCAGTACTTC.

This clonotype was counted at least ten times. The chain joins TRBV20-1 to TRBJ2-7; 8 nucleotides line up with TRBD2. This CDR3 is 13 amino acids long. Germline V lookup: CDR1 DFQATT, CDR2 SNEGSKA (reference sequence). The trim removed 3 bases at V and 3 bases at J, leaving 4 bases unmatched. The chain's CDR3 is CSARTSGGYEQYF. DNA of the CDR3: TGCAGTGCTAGGACCAGCGGGGGCTACGAGCAGTACTTC.

CDR3 coding DNA: TGTGCCAGCAGTGCCTGGACAGGTTCCTACGAGCAGTACTTC. Translating it yields CASSAWTGSYEQYF. This chain uses TRBV6-1 with TRBJ2-7; TRBD1 matches 7 bases. The CDR3 loop spans 14 amino acids. The germline gives CDR1 MNHNS, CDR2 SASEGT. J lost 1 base, V lost 4 bases, and 4 bases had no gene match.

The chain couples TRBV5-1 to TRBJ1-4; D is uncertain. The CDR3 extends over 17 amino acids. V dropped 1 base and J dropped 3 bases, with 16 bases sitting between them. CDR1 and CDR2 from the germline V gene are SGHRS and YFSETQ. The CDR3 protein is CASSLNGVWASNEKLFF. CDR3 sequence (DNA): TGCGCCAGCAGCTTGAACGGGGTGTGGGCTTCTAATGAAAAACTGTTTTTT.

The chain couples TRBV9 to TRBJ2-4; D possibly uses TRBD1 or TRBD2 (5 bases each). Trimming took 0 bases from V and 1 from J, leaving 8 bases between them. Germline CDR1 and CDR2: SGDLS and YYNGEE. This CDR3 comprises 15 residues. The CDR3 protein is CASSVGEGAKNIQYF. As DNA, the CDR3 is TGTGCCAGCAGCGTAGGTGAGGGGGCCAAAAACATTCAGTACTTC.

The rearrangement uses TRBV5-1 and TRBJ1-1; the D gene is possibly TRBD1 (6 bases). The V gene's germline CDR1 is SGHRS and CDR2 YFSETQ. This CDR3 contains 15 residues. V was trimmed by 2 bases and J by 1 base, leaving 12 bases between them. CDR3 bases: TGCGCCAGCAGCTTTCAGGGGCGGGGGAACACTGAAGCTTTCTTT. As protein: CASSFQGRGNTEAFF.

This clonotype was seen many times. This chain joins TRBV7-2 and TRBJ2-3, with D tentatively TRBD2 (6 bases). V was shortened by 2 bases and J by 2 bases, with 14 bases between the two germline ends. Germline V gene data show CDR1 as SGHTA and CDR2 as FQGNSA. This CDR3 has 16 amino acids. The DNA of the CDR3 is TGTGCCAGCAGCTTACGAAGACGGGAGCTCACAGATACGCAGTATTTT. Its translation: CASSLRRRELTDTQYF.